The clone carrying this T cell receptor (beta chain) was counted ten times or more. The data were taken from a study of T cells in Graves' hyperthyroidism and ophthalmopathy. The investigators amplified TCR beta CDR3 regions from RNA transcripts. The primer set for the first-round RT-PCR of the TCR CDR3 was HTBI. TCRdb recomputed calls from the multiplex PCR reads with MiXCR, one row per CDR3 protein. The top ten hold approximately 10% of the sample, which has about half a million distinct CDR3 sequences, about 24% seen once. Ophthalmopathy patients all had a Clinical Activity Score of at least 3, a NOSPECS grade of at least 4 and disease under 3 months old. Researchers barred patients who had uncontrolled infection, other autoimmune disease, pregnancy or lactation. Clinical symptoms, serum thyroxine, TRAb, thyroid ultrasound and orbital computed tomography informed diagnoses. V lost 3 bases to trimming and J lost 9 bases, with 14 bases between them. This CDR3 comprises 13 residues.

The receptor was isolated from a woman aged 25 to 39 with Graves' ophthalmopathy. The chain recombines TRBV12-3 or TRBV12-4 with TRBJ2-5, with D unclear. Sample: blood. The CDR3 is CASSFSAALAQYF. The CDR3 nucleotides read TGTGCCAGCAGTTTTTCGGCAGCCCTGGCCCAGTACTTC.